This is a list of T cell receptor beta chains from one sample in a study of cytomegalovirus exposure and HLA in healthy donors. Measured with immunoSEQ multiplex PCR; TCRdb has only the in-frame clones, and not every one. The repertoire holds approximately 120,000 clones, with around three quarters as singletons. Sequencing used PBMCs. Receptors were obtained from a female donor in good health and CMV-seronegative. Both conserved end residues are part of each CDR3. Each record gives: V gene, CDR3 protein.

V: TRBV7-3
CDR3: CASGLAGVGEQFF

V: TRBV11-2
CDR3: CASSLGRGREETQYF

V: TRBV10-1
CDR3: CASSDAGTSGSYEQYF

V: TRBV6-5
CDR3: CASSYSSEQYF

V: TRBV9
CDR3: CASSPLDKYTEAFF

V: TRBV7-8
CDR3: CASSRGTGGLNTEAFF

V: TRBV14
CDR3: CASSHGVWANEKLFF

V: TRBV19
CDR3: CASSIWDRNEKLFF

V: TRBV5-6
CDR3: CASSLVGLRTDTQYF

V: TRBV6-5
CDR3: CASSYSGQNGNTIYF

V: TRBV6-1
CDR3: CASSEVASGWSSYNEQFF

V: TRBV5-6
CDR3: CASSLGFTSSYEQYF

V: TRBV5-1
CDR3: CASSHGQGNRGGNTIYF

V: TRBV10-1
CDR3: CASKTVTGELFF

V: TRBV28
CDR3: CASRAGGINEQYF

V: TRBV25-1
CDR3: CASSRAGGRDGYTF

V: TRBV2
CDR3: CASSEYLSSYEQYF

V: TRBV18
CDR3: CASSPPLGTSGGGYNEQFF

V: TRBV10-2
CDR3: CASSGGALNQPQHF

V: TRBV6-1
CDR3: CASPSGRGETQYF

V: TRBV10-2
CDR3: CASSGSVEQYF

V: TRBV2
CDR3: CASSWGGNTGELFF

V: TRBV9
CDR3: CASSVGGPYYEQYF

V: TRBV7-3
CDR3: CASSLSGTENTGELFF

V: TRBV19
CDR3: CASSRYNEGTEAFF

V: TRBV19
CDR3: CASSISGGEQYF

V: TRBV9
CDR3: CASSPSGQDENIQYF

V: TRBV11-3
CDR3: CASSLGNRDGELFF

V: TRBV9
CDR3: CASSSGLAAYTDTQYF

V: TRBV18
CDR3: CASSPWEGTDTQYF

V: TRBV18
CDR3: CASSRGVQGGNTEAFF

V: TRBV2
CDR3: CASSVNGADYGYTF

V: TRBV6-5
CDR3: CASSVSPTGNTEAFF

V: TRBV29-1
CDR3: CSSLGTGFF

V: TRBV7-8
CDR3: CASSLERALPQHF

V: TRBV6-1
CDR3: CASRPSGGETQYF

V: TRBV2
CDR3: CASGEGQVDYEQYF

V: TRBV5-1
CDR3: CASSQGQGAYGYTF

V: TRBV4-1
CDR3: CASSQVQLNRIMDYGYTF

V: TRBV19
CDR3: CASSARRQIMNTEAFF

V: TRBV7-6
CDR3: CASSLSVGEQYF

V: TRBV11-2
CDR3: CASSLGVGGSGYTF

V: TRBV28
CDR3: CASKSGDRGKGGELFF

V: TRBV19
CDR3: CASSRLGQGAYEQYF

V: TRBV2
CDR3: CASRGGTRMGYEQFF

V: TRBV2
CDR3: CASSEALGPGHKNQPQHF

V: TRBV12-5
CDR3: CASGRGQLNTEAFF

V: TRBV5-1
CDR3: CASSLVTSGSSEQYF

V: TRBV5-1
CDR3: CASSRQGGNYEQYF

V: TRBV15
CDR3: CATSRAGFDYGYTF